Listed here are 27 T cell receptor beta chains from one sample, sequenced in a study of CD8+ T cells in alopecia areata. The sample's treatment: oral pan-JAK inhibitor, 5-10 mg twice daily. RNA was extracted and reverse transcribed into cDNA as the sequencing template. The repertoire was sequenced with immunoSEQ multiplex PCR; TCRdb's copy has only in-frame clones and lacks some. Of 150,000 to 200,000 clones in the sample, 60% were seen once. The sequencing here drew on CD4+ T cells sorted from blood, taken at week 24, from a patient treated with tofacitinib. These receptor sequences come from a human donor with alopecia areata.

The chain carries TRBV29-1 and TRBJ1-1; TRBD1 matches at 9 bases. CDR1 and CDR2 from the germline V gene are SQVTM and ANQGSEA. Trimming at V came to 1 base and at J to 1 base, leaving 7 bases not matched to a gene. The CDR3 length is 16 residues. The CDR3 reads CSVEGRTGASNTEAFF. DNA for the CDR3: TGCAGCGTTGAAGGAAGGACAGGGGCTTCGAACACTGAAGCTTTCTTT.

As for this clone: Distinct nucleotide sequences in the sample also encode this CDR3. The rearrangement uses TRBV29-1 and TRBJ1-5; D is ambiguous. CDR1 and CDR2 (germline): SQVTM, ANQGSEA. V lost 0 bases, J lost 0 bases, and 3 bases lay in between. The CDR3 has 13 amino acids. CDR3 amino acids: CSVEENSNQPQHF. The CDR3 nucleotides are TGCAGCGTTGAAGAAAATAGCAATCAGCCCCAGCATTTT.

This clone qualifies as medium-sized. V gene TRBV5-1 combines with J gene TRBJ1-2; D unclear. CDR1 SGHRS and CDR2 YFSETQ come from the germline V gene. CDR3 length: 15 residues. V lost 4 bases to trimming and J lost 0 bases, with 13 bases between them. The CDR3 coding sequence is TGCGCCAGCAGCCCCACAGCAGACACTAACTATGGCTACACCTTC. Translated, it gives CASSPTADTNYGYTF.

The chain couples TRBV9 to TRBJ2-2; TRBD2 agrees at 15 bases. Looked up from germline, CDR1 is SGDLS and CDR2 is YYNGEE. J lost 5 bases, V lost 4 bases, and 6 bases had no gene match. The CDR3 has 17 amino acids. CDR3 protein: CASSSRTSGGATGELFF. The CDR3 bases are TGTGCCAGCAGCTCCCGGACTAGCGGGGGGGCAACCGGGGAGCTGTTTTTT.

The J gene is TRBJ1-3, the V gene TRBV15; 7 bases map to TRBD1. Trimming removed 0 bases from V and 9 bases from J; junction bases left unmatched: 8. This CDR3 comprises 15 residues. Per germline, CDR1 LNHNV and CDR2 YYDKDF (reference sequence). CDR3 DNA: TGTGCCACCAGCAGAGAAGGGACAGCTAGAGGCACCATATATTTT. It codes for CATSREGTARGTIYF.

The sample holds many counts of this clone. This chain connects TRBV5-1 to TRBJ2-5; D is ambiguous. The germline V and J ends were trimmed by 3 bases and 5 bases, with 14 bases remaining between them. CDR3 size: 14 residues. The germline gives CDR1 SGHRS, CDR2 YFSETQ. CDR3 sequence: CASSSGVGWETQYF. CDR3 nucleotides: TGCGCCAGCAGCTCCGGTGTAGGTTGGGAGACCCAGTACTTC.

The rearrangement links TRBV6-1 to TRBJ1-6; D is unresolved. This CDR3 is 14 amino acids long. Trimming shortened V by 1 base and J by 9 bases, and 10 bases separated the two germline ends. From germline, CDR1 is MNHNS and CDR2 SASEGT. This CDR3 reads CASSEDGRVSPLHF. The CDR3, as DNA: TGTGCCAGCAGTGAAGATGGGAGGGTTTCACCCCTCCACTTT.

With regard to this clone: Other DNA sequences in this sample translate to the same CDR3. The genes are TRBV5-1 and TRBJ2-7, with TRBD1 matching over 7 bases. Germline V gives CDR1 SGHRS, CDR2 YFSETQ. Unmatched junction bases numbered 4, after V lost 0 bases and J lost 7 bases. This CDR3 has 13 amino acids. As DNA, the CDR3 is TGCGCCAGCAGCTTGGAGACAGGGTGGGAGCAGTACTTC. Its protein is CASSLETGWEQYF.

This rearrangement joins TRBV2 to TRBJ1-3; D remains unclear. The CDR3 is 17 amino acids. The germline CDR1 and CDR2 sequences are SNHLY and FYNNEI. Trimming cost V 4 bases and J 0 bases, with 16 bases left between them. This CDR3 reads CASSVLREITSGNTIYF. CDR3 bases: TGTGCCAGCAGTGTACTAAGGGAGATAACCTCTGGAAACACCATATATTTT.

In its sample, this clone was seen a few times. The V and J genes are TRBV4-1 and TRBJ1-2; 8 bases are shared with TRBD1. This CDR3 contains 13 residues. Germline V gene data show CDR1 as MGHRA and CDR2 as YSYEKL. The ends lost 3 bases at V and 6 bases at J; junction bases unmatched: 3. The CDR3 sequence is CASSHLTGDGYTF. CDR3 sequence (DNA): TGCGCCAGCAGCCACCTGACAGGGGATGGCTACACCTTC.

The gene calls are TRBV5-1 and TRBJ1-6, with D uncertain. The germline V gene encodes CDR1 SGHRS and CDR2 YFSETQ. CDR3 length: 11 amino acids. The V end lost 8 bases, the J end lost 8 bases, and 8 bases lay between the germline ends. In DNA, the CDR3 is TGCGCCAGGATGTTAGATTCACCCCTCCACTTT. This sequence encodes CARMLDSPLHF.

V usage is TRBV29-1 and J usage is TRBJ2-1, with D possibly matching TRBD1 (6 bases). CDR1 SQVTM and CDR2 ANQGSEA come from the germline V gene. Trimming stripped 3 bases from V and 0 bases from J, with 15 bases between. This CDR3 region has 16 residues. The CDR3 nucleotides read TGCAGCGTTGAGTTAATAGGGACAAGCTCCTACAATGAGCAGTTCTTC. As protein: CSVELIGTSSYNEQFF.

There are a few counts of this clone. This rearrangement joins TRBV5-1 to TRBJ2-2; TRBD1 might be the D (6 bases). V lost 0 bases and J lost 7, with 10 bases in between. Germline CDR1 and CDR2: SGHRS and YFSETQ. The CDR3 is made up of 14 amino acids. The CDR3 nucleotides are TGCGCCAGCAGCTTGGAACAGGGCCTCGGGGAGCTGTTTTTT. Protein: CASSLEQGLGELFF.

The CDR3 nucleotides read TGCGCCAGCAGCTTGGATTTGACAGGGGCCCACGAGCAGTACTTC. It encodes CASSLDLTGAHEQYF. The chain carries TRBV5-1 and TRBJ2-7; 8 bases fit TRBD1. Germline CDR1 is SGHRS and CDR2 is YFSETQ. The trim removed 0 bases at V and 5 bases at J, leaving 7 bases unmatched. This CDR3 has 15 residues.

V and J are TRBV2 and TRBJ1-2; D gene uncertain. The ends were cut back, 7 bases at V and 8 bases at J, with 20 bases in the middle. Germline CDR1 is SNHLY and CDR2 is FYNNEI. The CDR3 loop spans 14 amino acids. CDR3 nucleotides: TGTGCCAGCACCCCTCAGGAGGGCGGAGGGGGCTACACCTTC. Its protein product is CASTPQEGGGGYTF.

The chain carries TRBV29-1 and TRBJ1-1, with unresolved D. The CDR3 spans 14 residues. V lost 6 bases and J 1 base, leaving 15 bases between the germline ends. Germline CDR1 and CDR2: SQVTM and ANQGSEA. The DNA of the CDR3 is TGCAGCGTCGCCGCCGCTGGACGGAACACTGAAGCTTTCTTT. Its translation: CSVAAAGRNTEAFF.

The V call is TRBV5-1, the J call TRBJ2-2; D may be TRBD2 (5 bases). Trimming removed 0 bases at V and 0 bases at J, with 6 bases between. This CDR3 region has 15 residues. Germline CDR1 SGHRS, CDR2 YFSETQ. The CDR3 sequence: CASSLDGANTGELFF. The CDR3 region has the DNA TGCGCCAGCAGCTTGGACGGGGCGAACACCGGGGAGCTGTTTTTT.

The CDR3 coding sequence is TGCGCCAGCAGCCAAGAGATTGGGGGGTTTAACGAGCAGTACTTC. Protein sequence: CASSQEIGGFNEQYF. The gene calls are TRBV4-3 and TRBJ2-7; tentative D call: TRBD2 (6 bases). The CDR3 spans 15 residues. Trimming shortened V by 0 bases and J by 5 bases, and 14 bases separated the two germline ends. Germline V gene sequence: CDR1 LGHNA, CDR2 YSLEER.

This chain joins TRBV7-4 and TRBJ2-1; D is undetermined. The CDR3 length is 16 residues. Germline-derived CDR1 and CDR2 are SGHVT and SQSDAQ. V gave up 1 base and J gave up 0 bases, with 10 bases separating them. CDR3 region: CASSLVRPFSYNEQFF. The CDR3 DNA reads TGTGCCAGCAGCTTAGTTCGGCCGTTCTCCTACAATGAGCAGTTCTTC.

The V and J genes are TRBV29-1 and TRBJ2-3; 13 bases map to TRBD2. J lost 6 bases, V lost 7 bases, and 16 bases had no gene match. This CDR3 has 17 residues. Germline CDR1 reads SQVTM; CDR2 reads ANQGSEA. The CDR3 nucleotides read TGCAGCGCCGACGGACTAGCGGGGGCAGCAGTCTTCGATACGCAGTATTTT. Its translation is CSADGLAGAAVFDTQYF.

This clone was detected a few times. The rearrangement uses TRBV25-1 and TRBJ1-4; no definite D call. The CDR3 is 16 residues long. Trimming took 7 bases from V and 7 from J, leaving 22 bases between them. The germline V gene has CDR1 MGHDK and CDR2 SYGVNS. The CDR3 DNA reads as TGTGCCAGCACCCACGAAGGGCTCGGGTCGAGTGAAAAACTGTTTTTT. Its protein is CASTHEGLGSSEKLFF.

The CDR3 nucleotides are TGTGCCAGCAGCTTGCTGGGACAGGGGGCGCGGGAGCAGTACTTC. Amino acid sequence: CASSLLGQGAREQYF. The chain joins TRBV11-2 to TRBJ2-7, with TRBD1 matching 12 bases. V lost 3 bases and J lost 7; bases outside the gene matches: 7. CDR3 length equals 15 residues. CDR1 is SGHAT, CDR2 FQNNGV, per germline.

This clone was observed once. This chain connects TRBV29-1 to TRBJ2-1; D unclear. Germline V gives CDR1 SQVTM, CDR2 ANQGSEA. Trimming shortened V by 3 bases and J by 2 bases, and 8 bases separated the two germline ends. The CDR3 is 13 amino acids. The CDR3: CSVEKVTYNEQFF. In nucleotides, the CDR3 is TGCAGCGTTGAGAAGGTAACCTACAATGAGCAGTTCTTC.

This clone has just a few counts. CDR3 nucleotides: TGCAGCGCGGACAGGGGAGACGGGAACACCGGGGAGCTGTTTTTT. It encodes CSADRGDGNTGELFF. J is TRBJ2-2 and V is TRBV29-1, with 9 bases aligning to TRBD1. The CDR3 runs 15 residues. The germline CDR1 and CDR2 sequences are SQVTM and ANQGSEA. Trimming at V came to 7 bases and at J to 1 base, leaving 7 bases not matched to a gene.

The genes are TRBV29-1 and TRBJ1-5; no definite D call. Trimming left V 7 bases short and J 5 bases short, with 3 bases between. The germline gives CDR1 SQVTM, CDR2 ANQGSEA. The CDR3 spans 9 residues. For the CDR3, the DNA is TGCAGCGCTTATCAGCCCCAGCATTTT. It encodes CSAYQPQHF.

This rearrangement joins TRBV30 to TRBJ1-1; tentative D call: TRBD1 (5 bases). V was clipped by 8 bases and J by 3 bases, with 19 bases between them. Germline CDR1 reads GTSNPN; CDR2 reads SVGIG (reference sequence). CDR3 length equals 14 residues. This CDR3 is CAGGGRLRDTEAFF. The CDR3 DNA reads TGTGCCGGGGGTGGGCGGCTGCGGGACACTGAAGCTTTCTTT.

This chain connects TRBV4-2 to TRBJ2-3; 7 nucleotides match TRBD1. CDR1 is LGHNA, CDR2 YNFKEQ, per germline. With 0 bases clipped from V and 3 bases from J, the junction kept 6 bases outside the gene matches. The CDR3 runs 16 residues. CDR3 loop: CASSQEGTVTTDTQYF. DNA of the CDR3: TGTGCCAGCAGCCAAGAGGGGACAGTTACAACAGATACGCAGTATTTT.